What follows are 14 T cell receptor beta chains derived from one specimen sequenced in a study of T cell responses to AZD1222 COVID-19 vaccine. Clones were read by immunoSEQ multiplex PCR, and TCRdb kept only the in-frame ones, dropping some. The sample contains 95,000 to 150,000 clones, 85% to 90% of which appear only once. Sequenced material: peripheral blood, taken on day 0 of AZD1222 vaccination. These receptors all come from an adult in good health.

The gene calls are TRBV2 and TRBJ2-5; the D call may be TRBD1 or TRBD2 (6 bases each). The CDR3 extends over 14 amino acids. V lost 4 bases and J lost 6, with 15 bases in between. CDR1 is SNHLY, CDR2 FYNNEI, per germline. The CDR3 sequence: CASSGGAGIKTQYF. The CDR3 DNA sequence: TGTGCCAGCAGTGGGGGGGCAGGGATTAAGACCCAGTACTTC.

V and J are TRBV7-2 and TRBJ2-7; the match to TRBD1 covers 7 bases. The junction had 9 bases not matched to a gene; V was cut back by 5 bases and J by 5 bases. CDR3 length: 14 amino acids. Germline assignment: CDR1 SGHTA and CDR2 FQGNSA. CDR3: CASSPETGRDEQYF. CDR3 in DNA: TGTGCCAGCAGCCCCGAGACAGGGCGGGACGAGCAGTACTTC.

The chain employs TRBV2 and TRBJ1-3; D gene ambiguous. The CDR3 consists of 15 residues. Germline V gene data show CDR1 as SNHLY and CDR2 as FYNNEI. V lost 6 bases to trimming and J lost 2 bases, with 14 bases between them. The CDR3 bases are TGTGCCAGCAGCCAAAACCAGCTCACTGGAAACACCATATATTTT. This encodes CASSQNQLTGNTIYF.

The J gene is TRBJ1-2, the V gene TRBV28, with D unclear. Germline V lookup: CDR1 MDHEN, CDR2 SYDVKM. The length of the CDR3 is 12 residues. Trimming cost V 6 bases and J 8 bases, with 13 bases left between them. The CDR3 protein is CASRLWPGGYTF. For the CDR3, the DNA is TGTGCCAGCAGGCTCTGGCCTGGGGGCTACACCTTC.

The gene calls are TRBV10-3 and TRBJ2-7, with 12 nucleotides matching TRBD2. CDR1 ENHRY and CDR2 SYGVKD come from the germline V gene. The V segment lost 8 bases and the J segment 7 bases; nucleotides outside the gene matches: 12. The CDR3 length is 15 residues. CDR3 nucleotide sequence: TGTGCCATCGGGGGAGGGACTAGCGGGCTTCGGGAGCAGTACTTC. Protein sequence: CAIGGGTSGLREQYF.

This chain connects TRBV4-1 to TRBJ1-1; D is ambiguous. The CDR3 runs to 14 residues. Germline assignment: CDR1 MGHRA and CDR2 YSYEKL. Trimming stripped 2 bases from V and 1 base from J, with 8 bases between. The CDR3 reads CASSQYPRNTEAFF. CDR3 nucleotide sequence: TGCGCCAGCAGCCAATATCCCAGGAACACTGAAGCTTTCTTT.

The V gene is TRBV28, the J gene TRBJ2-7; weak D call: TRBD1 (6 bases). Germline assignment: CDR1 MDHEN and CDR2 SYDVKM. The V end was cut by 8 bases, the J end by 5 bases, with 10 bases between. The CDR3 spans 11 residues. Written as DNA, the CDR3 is TGTGCCAGCTCCCGACAGGACGAGCAGTACTTC. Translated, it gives CASSRQDEQYF.

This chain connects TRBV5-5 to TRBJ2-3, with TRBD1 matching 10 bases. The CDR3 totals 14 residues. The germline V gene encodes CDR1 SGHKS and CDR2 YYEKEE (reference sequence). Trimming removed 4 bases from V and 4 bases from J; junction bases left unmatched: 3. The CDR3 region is CASSTTGGPDTQYF. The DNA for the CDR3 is TGTGCCAGCAGCACGACAGGGGGCCCAGATACGCAGTATTTT.

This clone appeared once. The chain's CDR3 is CASSPPGAGNEKLFF. The CDR3 nucleotides are TGTGCCAGCAGCCCTCCCGGCGCGGGTAATGAAAAACTGTTTTTT. The gene calls are TRBV7-6 and TRBJ1-4; D remains ambiguous. Germline CDR1 is SGHVS and CDR2 is FNYEAQ. The V end lost 5 bases, the J end lost 4 bases, and 14 bases lay between the germline ends. The CDR3 has 15 amino acids.

Written as DNA, the CDR3 is TGTGCCAGCAGCCCCGGTTATAGCGGGGGGGCCTCTCGCACAGATACGCAGTATTTT. Translated, it gives CASSPGYSGGASRTDTQYF. J is TRBJ2-3 and V is TRBV13, with TRBD2 matching 11 bases. The CDR3 extends over 19 amino acids. Germline-derived CDR1 and CDR2 are PRHDT and FYEKMQ (reference sequence). Germline trimming cut 5 bases from V and 1 base from J; bases unmatched to any gene: 14.

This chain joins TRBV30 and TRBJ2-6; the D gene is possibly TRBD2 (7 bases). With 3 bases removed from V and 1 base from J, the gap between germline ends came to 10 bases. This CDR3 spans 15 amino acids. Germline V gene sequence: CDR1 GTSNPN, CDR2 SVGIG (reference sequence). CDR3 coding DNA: TGTGCCTGGAGGGGGGGGCCTTCTGGGGCCAACGTCCTGACTTTC. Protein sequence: CAWRGGPSGANVLTF.

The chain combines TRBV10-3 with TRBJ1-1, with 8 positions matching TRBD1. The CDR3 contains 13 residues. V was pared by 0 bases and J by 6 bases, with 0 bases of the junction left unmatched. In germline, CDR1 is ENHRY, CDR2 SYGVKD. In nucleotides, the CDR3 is TGTGCCATCAGTGAGTCGACAGGGGCTGAAGCTTTCTTT. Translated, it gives CAISESTGAEAFF.

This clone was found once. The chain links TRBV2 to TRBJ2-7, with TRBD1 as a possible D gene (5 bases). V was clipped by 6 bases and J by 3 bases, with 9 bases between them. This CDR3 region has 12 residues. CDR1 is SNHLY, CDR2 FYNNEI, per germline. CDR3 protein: CASSGQGYEQYF. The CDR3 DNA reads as TGTGCCAGCAGCGGGCAGGGCTACGAGCAGTACTTC.

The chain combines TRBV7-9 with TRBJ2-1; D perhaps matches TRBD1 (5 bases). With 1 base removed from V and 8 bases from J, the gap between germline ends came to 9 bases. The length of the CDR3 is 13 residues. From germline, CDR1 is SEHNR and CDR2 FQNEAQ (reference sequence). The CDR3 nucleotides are TGTGCCAGCAGCTTAGGGGGCTCGGATGAGCAGTTCTTC. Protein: CASSLGGSDEQFF.